This is a list of T cell receptor beta chains from one sample in a study of T-cell reconstitution after alpha-beta-depleted transplantation in children. TCRdb passed the PCR reads through MiXCR, listing each CDR3 protein once. The table has about 300,000 distinct CDR3 sequences, roughly 7.8% seen once; the top ten hold about 9.3%. The material was peripheral blood, obtained 360 days after TCRalphabeta/CD19-depleted stem cell transplant. The receptors here all came from a female patient between 2 and 15 years old who had a stem cell transplant for Fanconi anemia, so the T cells may come from the graft donor. Each CDR3 is given with its conserved first and last residue. The order of the fields is J gene, clone size, V gene, CDR3 length, D gene, CDR3 protein, CDR3 DNA. D genes are given only for firm matches. A row's size may be missing; if present it is once, few, many or a size class.

j_call: TRBJ1-6
clone_size: many
v_call: TRBV28
cdr3_length: 15
d_call: .
cdr3_aa: CASTKGTPYNSPLHF
cdr3_nt: TGTGCCAGCACTAAAGGGACACCTTATAATTCACCCCTCCACTTT

j_call: TRBJ2-1
clone_size: many
v_call: TRBV12-3/TRBV12-4
cdr3_length: 15
d_call: TRBD1
cdr3_aa: CASSDTHRGLDEQFF
cdr3_nt: TGTGCCAGCAGTGACACTCACAGGGGGCTGGATGAGCAGTTCTTC

j_call: TRBJ1-4
clone_size: .
v_call: TRBV20-1
cdr3_length: 16
d_call: .
cdr3_aa: CSARSLTPRNLEKLFF
cdr3_nt: TGCAGTGCTAGATCCCTGACACCTCGGAACCTTGAAAAACTGTTTTTT

j_call: TRBJ1-2
clone_size: few
v_call: TRBV28
cdr3_length: 14
d_call: TRBD1
cdr3_aa: CASSFWDRVYGYTF
cdr3_nt: TGTGCCAGCAGTTTCTGGGACAGGGTCTATGGCTACACCTTC

j_call: TRBJ1-2
clone_size: few
v_call: TRBV20-1
cdr3_length: 13
d_call: .
cdr3_aa: CSARMRENYGYTF
cdr3_nt: TGCAGTGCTAGAATGAGGGAGAACTATGGCTACACCTTC

j_call: TRBJ2-1
clone_size: many
v_call: TRBV7-8
cdr3_length: 14
d_call: .
cdr3_aa: CASSLVGNHDEQFF
cdr3_nt: TGTGCCAGCAGCTTGGTTGGGAATCACGATGAGCAGTTCTTC

j_call: TRBJ2-4
clone_size: many
v_call: TRBV15
cdr3_length: 17
d_call: TRBD2
cdr3_aa: CATKGLAGDPAKNIQYF
cdr3_nt: TGTGCCACGAAGGGACTAGCGGGAGATCCGGCCAAAAACATTCAGTACTTC

j_call: TRBJ1-1
clone_size: many
v_call: TRBV28
cdr3_length: 14
d_call: .
cdr3_aa: CASSLLGLNTEAFF
cdr3_nt: TGTGCCAGCAGTTTATTGGGTCTGAACACTGAAGCTTTCTTT

j_call: TRBJ1-1
clone_size: many
v_call: TRBV7-2
cdr3_length: 15
d_call: .
cdr3_aa: CASSLVQAGTLEAFF
cdr3_nt: TGTGCCAGCAGCTTAGTGCAGGCCGGGACATTAGAAGCTTTCTTT

j_call: TRBJ1-5
clone_size: many
v_call: TRBV6-5
cdr3_length: 13
d_call: .
cdr3_aa: CASRRVLGQPQHF
cdr3_nt: TGTGCCAGCCGCCGAGTCTTAGGGCAGCCCCAGCATTTT

j_call: TRBJ2-1
clone_size: .
v_call: TRBV28
cdr3_length: 19
d_call: TRBD2
cdr3_aa: CASSRHGLVASSGNNEQFF
cdr3_nt: TGTGCCAGCAGTCGTCACGGACTAGTCGCCTCATCGGGCAACAATGAGCAGTTCTTC

j_call: TRBJ1-5
clone_size: many
v_call: TRBV6-1
cdr3_length: 15
d_call: .
cdr3_aa: CASGGRGTRNQPQHF
cdr3_nt: TGTGCCAGCGGGGGACGAGGAACTAGGAATCAGCCCCAGCATTTT

j_call: TRBJ1-2
clone_size: .
v_call: TRBV20-1
cdr3_length: 15
d_call: .
cdr3_aa: CSAREGRGDLYGYTF
cdr3_nt: TGCAGTGCTAGAGAAGGTCGAGGGGACCTCTATGGCTACACCTTC

j_call: TRBJ1-4
clone_size: many
v_call: TRBV12-3/TRBV12-4
cdr3_length: 15
d_call: TRBD1
cdr3_aa: CASSWIGQGNEKLFF
cdr3_nt: TGTGCCAGCAGTTGGATCGGACAGGGGAATGAAAAACTGTTTTTT

j_call: TRBJ2-3
clone_size: many
v_call: TRBV10-3
cdr3_length: 11
d_call: .
cdr3_aa: CAIAMTDTQYF
cdr3_nt: TGTGCCATCGCTATGACAGATACGCAGTATTTT

j_call: TRBJ1-4
clone_size: .
v_call: TRBV20-1
cdr3_length: 15
d_call: TRBD1
cdr3_aa: CSARRGTGGDEKLFF
cdr3_nt: TGCAGTGCGCGCCGAGGAACAGGGGGCGATGAAAAACTGTTTTTT

j_call: TRBJ1-6
clone_size: many
v_call: TRBV20-1
cdr3_length: 14
d_call: .
cdr3_aa: CSARDRVYNSPLHF
cdr3_nt: TGCAGTGCTAGAGATCGAGTTTATAATTCACCCCTCCACTTT

j_call: TRBJ2-1
clone_size: few
v_call: TRBV28
cdr3_length: 18
d_call: TRBD2
cdr3_aa: CASQGSGAGGLSYNEQFF
cdr3_nt: TGTGCCAGCCAGGGGTCGGGTGCGGGGGGGCTCTCCTACAATGAGCAGTTCTTC

j_call: TRBJ1-2
clone_size: .
v_call: TRBV28
cdr3_length: 17
d_call: TRBD1
cdr3_aa: CASSSLPDREGYGGYTF
cdr3_nt: TGTGCCAGCAGTTCGCTCCCCGACAGGGAGGGATATGGTGGCTACACCTTC

j_call: TRBJ2-1
clone_size: .
v_call: TRBV11-1
cdr3_length: 18
d_call: TRBD2
cdr3_aa: CASSLRWRAGGPYNEQFF
cdr3_nt: TGTGCCAGCAGCTTAAGGTGGCGAGCGGGGGGACCATACAATGAGCAGTTCTTC

j_call: TRBJ2-5
clone_size: .
v_call: TRBV30
cdr3_length: 16
d_call: TRBD2
cdr3_aa: CAWSVASGGPQETQYF
cdr3_nt: TGTGCCTGGAGTGTCGCTAGCGGGGGGCCACAAGAGACCCAGTACTTC

j_call: TRBJ2-3
clone_size: many
v_call: TRBV7-3
cdr3_length: 12
d_call: TRBD1
cdr3_aa: CASSTGADTQYF
cdr3_nt: TGTGCCAGCAGCACAGGGGCAGATACGCAGTATTTT

j_call: TRBJ2-1
clone_size: many
v_call: TRBV7-3
cdr3_length: 16
d_call: .
cdr3_aa: CASSSSVTSPVREQFF
cdr3_nt: TGTGCCAGCAGTTCGAGCGTGACTAGTCCTGTCAGGGAGCAGTTCTTC

j_call: TRBJ2-1
clone_size: many
v_call: TRBV2
cdr3_length: 15
d_call: .
cdr3_aa: CASAYGTATYNEQFF
cdr3_nt: TGTGCCAGTGCATACGGGACGGCGACCTACAATGAGCAGTTCTTC

j_call: TRBJ2-1
clone_size: many
v_call: TRBV30
cdr3_length: 14
d_call: .
cdr3_aa: CAWMSRAAYNEQFF
cdr3_nt: TGTGCCTGGATGAGCAGGGCAGCCTACAATGAGCAGTTCTTC

j_call: TRBJ2-5
clone_size: .
v_call: TRBV20-1
cdr3_length: 15
d_call: TRBD2
cdr3_aa: CSARVVIAGGQTQYF
cdr3_nt: TGCAGTGCTAGAGTTGTGATAGCGGGGGGTCAGACCCAGTACTTC

j_call: TRBJ1-4
clone_size: many
v_call: TRBV12-3/TRBV12-4
cdr3_length: 14
d_call: .
cdr3_aa: CASSWDRGNEKLFF
cdr3_nt: TGTGCCAGCAGTTGGGACCGGGGGAATGAAAAACTGTTTTTT

j_call: TRBJ2-1
clone_size: many
v_call: TRBV15
cdr3_length: 16
d_call: TRBD2
cdr3_aa: CATSRDISGGAYEQFF
cdr3_nt: TGTGCCACCAGCAGAGATATTAGCGGGGGGGCTTATGAGCAGTTCTTC

j_call: TRBJ2-1
clone_size: many
v_call: TRBV7-8
cdr3_length: 15
d_call: TRBD1
cdr3_aa: CASSLARTGSYEQFF
cdr3_nt: TGTGCCAGCAGCTTAGCGCGGACAGGGTCTTATGAGCAGTTCTTC

j_call: TRBJ2-1
clone_size: .
v_call: TRBV7-8
cdr3_length: 12
d_call: .
cdr3_aa: CASSLVANEQFF
cdr3_nt: TGTGCCAGCAGCTTAGTGGCAAATGAGCAGTTCTTC

j_call: TRBJ1-5
clone_size: .
v_call: TRBV2
cdr3_length: 16
d_call: TRBD1
cdr3_aa: CASSEFDRGPEGPQHF
cdr3_nt: TGTGCCAGCAGTGAATTTGATAGGGGGCCCGAGGGGCCCCAGCATTTT

j_call: TRBJ2-1
clone_size: .
v_call: TRBV28
cdr3_length: 16
d_call: TRBD1
cdr3_aa: CASSFPRTGILGEQFF
cdr3_nt: TGTGCCAGCAGTTTCCCTAGGACAGGTATTTTGGGGGAGCAGTTCTTC

j_call: TRBJ2-1
clone_size: many
v_call: TRBV9
cdr3_length: 18
d_call: .
cdr3_aa: CASSVWAGRPGSYNEQFF
cdr3_nt: TGTGCCAGCAGCGTTTGGGCGGGGCGGCCCGGCTCCTACAATGAGCAGTTCTTC

j_call: TRBJ2-5
clone_size: few
v_call: TRBV27
cdr3_length: 14
d_call: TRBD2
cdr3_aa: CASSPFSGKETQYF
cdr3_nt: TGTGCCAGCAGTCCATTTAGCGGGAAAGAGACCCAGTACTTC

j_call: TRBJ2-2
clone_size: .
v_call: TRBV27
cdr3_length: 12
d_call: .
cdr3_aa: CASSLTPGELFF
cdr3_nt: TGTGCCAGCAGTTTAACCCCCGGGGAGCTGTTTTTT

j_call: TRBJ2-7
clone_size: .
v_call: TRBV3-1
cdr3_length: 11
d_call: .
cdr3_aa: CASSQGYKQYF
cdr3_nt: TGTGCCAGCAGCCAAGGCTACAAGCAGTACTTC

j_call: TRBJ1-2
clone_size: many
v_call: TRBV12-3/TRBV12-4
cdr3_length: 17
d_call: .
cdr3_aa: CASRGGGQFLSKYGYTF
cdr3_nt: TGTGCCAGCAGGGGGGGCGGACAATTCTTATCGAAATATGGCTACACCTTC

j_call: TRBJ2-3
clone_size: many
v_call: TRBV29-1
cdr3_length: 14
d_call: .
cdr3_aa: CSVHKTSGTDTQYF
cdr3_nt: TGCAGCGTCCACAAGACTAGTGGGACAGATACGCAGTATTTT

j_call: TRBJ1-2
clone_size: .
v_call: TRBV7-6
cdr3_length: 15
d_call: TRBD1
cdr3_aa: CASSVLQGRGDGYTF
cdr3_nt: TGTGCCAGCAGCGTATTACAGGGGAGAGGGGATGGCTACACCTTC

j_call: TRBJ2-7
clone_size: few
v_call: TRBV11-2
cdr3_length: 15
d_call: TRBD2
cdr3_aa: CASSPGLAGVYEQYF
cdr3_nt: TGTGCCAGCAGCCCCGGACTAGCGGGGGTCTACGAGCAGTACTTC

j_call: TRBJ2-2
clone_size: few
v_call: TRBV7-2
cdr3_length: 17
d_call: TRBD2
cdr3_aa: CASSLVSRLAGEGELFF
cdr3_nt: TGTGCCAGCAGCTTAGTTAGCCGACTAGCGGGGGAAGGGGAGCTGTTTTTT

j_call: TRBJ2-7
clone_size: .
v_call: TRBV2
cdr3_length: 14
d_call: .
cdr3_aa: CASRKLDSSYEQYF
cdr3_nt: TGTGCCAGCAGGAAGTTAGATAGCTCCTACGAGCAGTACTTC

j_call: TRBJ1-5
clone_size: few
v_call: TRBV12-3/TRBV12-4
cdr3_length: 14
d_call: .
cdr3_aa: CASSSGMGNQPQHF
cdr3_nt: TGTGCCAGCAGTTCTGGGATGGGAAATCAGCCCCAGCATTTT

j_call: TRBJ2-3
clone_size: few
v_call: TRBV15
cdr3_length: 16
d_call: .
cdr3_aa: CATSRDGGGRSDTQYF
cdr3_nt: TGTGCCACCAGCAGAGATGGGGGGGGCAGGTCAGATACGCAGTATTTT

j_call: TRBJ1-3
clone_size: many
v_call: TRBV29-1
cdr3_length: 14
d_call: TRBD1
cdr3_aa: CSVLTGTSGNTIYF
cdr3_nt: TGCAGCGTGCTGACAGGGACCTCTGGAAACACCATATATTTT

j_call: TRBJ2-5
clone_size: many
v_call: TRBV23-1
cdr3_length: 17
d_call: .
cdr3_aa: CASPGVAERKPAETQYF
cdr3_nt: TGCGCCAGCCCCGGAGTGGCGGAACGAAAGCCAGCAGAGACCCAGTACTTC

j_call: TRBJ2-2
clone_size: many
v_call: TRBV5-1
cdr3_length: 15
d_call: .
cdr3_aa: CASSLVPSKAGELFF
cdr3_nt: TGCGCCAGCAGCTTGGTACCCTCCAAGGCCGGGGAGCTGTTTTTT

j_call: TRBJ1-5
clone_size: few
v_call: TRBV20-1
cdr3_length: 13
d_call: TRBD1
cdr3_aa: CSARGTGLQPQHF
cdr3_nt: TGCAGTGCTCGAGGGACAGGGCTACAGCCCCAGCATTTT

j_call: TRBJ1-4
clone_size: .
v_call: TRBV20-1
cdr3_length: 13
d_call: .
cdr3_aa: CSAAVGTDEKLFF
cdr3_nt: TGCAGTGCCGCCGTGGGAACTGATGAAAAACTGTTTTTT